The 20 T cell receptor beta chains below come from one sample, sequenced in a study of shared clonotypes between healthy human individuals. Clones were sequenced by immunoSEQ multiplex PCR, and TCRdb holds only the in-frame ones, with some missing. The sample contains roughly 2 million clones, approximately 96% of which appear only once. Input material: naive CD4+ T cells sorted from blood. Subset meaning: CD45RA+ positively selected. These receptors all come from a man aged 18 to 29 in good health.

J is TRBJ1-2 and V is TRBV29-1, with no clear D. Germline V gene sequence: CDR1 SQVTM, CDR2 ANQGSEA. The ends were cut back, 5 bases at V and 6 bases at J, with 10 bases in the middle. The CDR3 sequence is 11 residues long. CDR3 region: CSVFDQHGYTF. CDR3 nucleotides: TGCAGCGTTTTTGATCAGCATGGCTACACCTTC. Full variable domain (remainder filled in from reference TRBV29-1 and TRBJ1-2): SAVISQKPSRDICQRGTSLTIQCQVDSQVTMMFWYRQQPGQSLTLIATANQGSEATYESGFVIDKFPISRPNLTFSTLTVSNMSPEDSSIYLCSVFDQHGYTFGSGTRLTVV.

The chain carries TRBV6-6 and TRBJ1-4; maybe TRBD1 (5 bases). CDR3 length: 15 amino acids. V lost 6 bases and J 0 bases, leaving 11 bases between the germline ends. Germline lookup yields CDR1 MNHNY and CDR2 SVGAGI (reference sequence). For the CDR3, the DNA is TGTGCCAGCAGGGGACCAGATGCAACTAATGAAAAACTGTTTTTT. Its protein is CASRGPDATNEKLFF.

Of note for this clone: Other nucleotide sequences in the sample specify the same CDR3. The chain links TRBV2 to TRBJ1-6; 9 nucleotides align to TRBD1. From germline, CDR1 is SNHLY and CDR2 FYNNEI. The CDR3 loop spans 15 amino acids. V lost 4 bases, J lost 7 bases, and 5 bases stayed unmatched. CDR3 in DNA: TGTGCCAGCAGTGTTAAGGGACAGGGCAATTCACCCCTCCACTTT. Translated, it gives CASSVKGQGNSPLHF.

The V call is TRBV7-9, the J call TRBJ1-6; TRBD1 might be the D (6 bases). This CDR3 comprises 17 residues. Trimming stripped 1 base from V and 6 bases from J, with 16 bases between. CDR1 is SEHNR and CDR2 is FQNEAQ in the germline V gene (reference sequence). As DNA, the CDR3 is TGTGCCAGCAGCTTAGACCTTCCGGGACACACTAATTCACCCCTCCACTTT. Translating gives CASSLDLPGHTNSPLHF.

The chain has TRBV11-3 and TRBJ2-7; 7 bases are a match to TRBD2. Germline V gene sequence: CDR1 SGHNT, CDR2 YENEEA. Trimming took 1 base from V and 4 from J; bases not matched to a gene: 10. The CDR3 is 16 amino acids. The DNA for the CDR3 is TGTGCCAGCAGCTTAGGCCCGCTGAGCGGGGAATACGAGCAGTACTTC. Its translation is CASSLGPLSGEYEQYF.

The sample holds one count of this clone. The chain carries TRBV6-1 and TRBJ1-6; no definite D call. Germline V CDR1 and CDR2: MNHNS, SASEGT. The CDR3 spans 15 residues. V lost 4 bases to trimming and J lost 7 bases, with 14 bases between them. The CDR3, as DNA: TGTGCCAGCAGTGTTAAGACACCGGCCAATTCACCCCTCCACTTT. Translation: CASSVKTPANSPLHF.

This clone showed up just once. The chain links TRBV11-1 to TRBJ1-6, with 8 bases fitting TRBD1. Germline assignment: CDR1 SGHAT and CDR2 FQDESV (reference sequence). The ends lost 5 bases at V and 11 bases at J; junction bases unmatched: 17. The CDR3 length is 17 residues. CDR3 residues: CASSLNGQGSTSAPLHF. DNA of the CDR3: TGTGCCAGCAGCCTTAATGGACAGGGATCAACCAGCGCACCCCTCCACTTT. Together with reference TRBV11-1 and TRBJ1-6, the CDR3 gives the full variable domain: EAEVAQSPRYKITEKSQAVAFWCDPISGHATLYWYRQILGQGPELLVQFQDESVVDDSQLPKDRFSAERLKGVDSTLKIQPAELGDSAMYLCASSLNGQGSTSAPLHFGNGTRLTVT.

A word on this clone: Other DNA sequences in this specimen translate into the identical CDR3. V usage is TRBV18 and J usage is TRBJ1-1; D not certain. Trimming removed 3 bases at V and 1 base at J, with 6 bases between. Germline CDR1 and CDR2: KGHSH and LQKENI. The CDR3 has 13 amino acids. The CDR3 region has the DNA TGTGCCAGCTCACCCGGTGGGAACACTGAAGCTTTCTTT. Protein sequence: CASSPGGNTEAFF.

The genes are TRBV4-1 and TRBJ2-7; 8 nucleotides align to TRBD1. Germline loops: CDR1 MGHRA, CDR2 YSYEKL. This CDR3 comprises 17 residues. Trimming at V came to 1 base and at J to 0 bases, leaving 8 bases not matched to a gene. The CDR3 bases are TGCGCCAGCAGCCAAGGTCCCCGGACAGGGATCTCCTACGAGCAGTACTTC. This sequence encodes CASSQGPRTGISYEQYF.

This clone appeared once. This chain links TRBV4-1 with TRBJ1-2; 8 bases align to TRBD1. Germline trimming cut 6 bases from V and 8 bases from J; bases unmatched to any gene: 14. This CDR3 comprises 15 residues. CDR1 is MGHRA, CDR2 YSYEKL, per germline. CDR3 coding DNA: TGCGCCAGCAGTACGCGACAGGGGCCTCTGGAAGGCTACACCTTC. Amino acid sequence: CASSTRQGPLEGYTF.

The DNA for the CDR3 is TGTGCCAGCGGGTCTGCAGCGAACTACGAGCAGTACTTC. Translated, it gives CASGSAANYEQYF. This chain connects TRBV27 to TRBJ2-7; D uncertain. Between the trimmed V and J ends, which lost 8 bases and 3 bases, there was a span of 14 bases. CDR1 is MNHEY, CDR2 SMNVEV, per germline (reference sequence). The CDR3 covers 13 residues.

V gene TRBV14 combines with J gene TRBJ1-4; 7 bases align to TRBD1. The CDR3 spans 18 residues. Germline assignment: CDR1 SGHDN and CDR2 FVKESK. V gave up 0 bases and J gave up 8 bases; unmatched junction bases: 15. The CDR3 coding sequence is TGTGCCAGCAGCCAAGAACTTAACAGGGGCCCTTCTCAGGAAAAACTGTTTTTT. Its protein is CASSQELNRGPSQEKLFF.

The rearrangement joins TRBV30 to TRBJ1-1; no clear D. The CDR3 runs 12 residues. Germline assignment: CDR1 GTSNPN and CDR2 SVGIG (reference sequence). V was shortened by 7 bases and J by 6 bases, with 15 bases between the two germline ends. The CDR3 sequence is CALQRELAEAFF. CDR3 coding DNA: TGTGCCTTACAGCGTGAGTTAGCTGAAGCTTTCTTT.

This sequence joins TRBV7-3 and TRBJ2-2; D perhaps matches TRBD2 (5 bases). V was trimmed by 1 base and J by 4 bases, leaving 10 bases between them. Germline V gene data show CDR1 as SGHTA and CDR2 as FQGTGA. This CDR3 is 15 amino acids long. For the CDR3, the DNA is TGTGCCAGCAGCTTAAGTCCCCGGGGCACCGGGGAGCTGTTTTTT. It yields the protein CASSLSPRGTGELFF. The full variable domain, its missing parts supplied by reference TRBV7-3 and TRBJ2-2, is GAGVSQTPSNKVTEKGKYVELRCDPISGHTALYWYRQSLGQGPEFLIYFQGTGAADDSGLPNDRFFAVRPEGSVSTLKIQRTERGDSAVYLCASSLSPRGTGELFFGEGSRLTVL.

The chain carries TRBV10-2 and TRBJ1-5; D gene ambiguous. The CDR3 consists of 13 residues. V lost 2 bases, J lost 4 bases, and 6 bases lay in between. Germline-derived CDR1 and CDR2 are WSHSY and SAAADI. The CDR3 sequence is CASSEEGNQPQHF. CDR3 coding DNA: TGCGCCAGCAGTGAGGAGGGTAATCAGCCCCAGCATTTT.

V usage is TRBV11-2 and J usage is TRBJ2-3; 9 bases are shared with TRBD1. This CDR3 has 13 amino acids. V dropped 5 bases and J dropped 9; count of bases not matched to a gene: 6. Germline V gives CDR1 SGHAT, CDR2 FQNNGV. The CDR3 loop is CASSIGGTGTQYF. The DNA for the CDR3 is TGTGCCAGCAGCATAGGGGGGACAGGGACGCAGTATTTT.

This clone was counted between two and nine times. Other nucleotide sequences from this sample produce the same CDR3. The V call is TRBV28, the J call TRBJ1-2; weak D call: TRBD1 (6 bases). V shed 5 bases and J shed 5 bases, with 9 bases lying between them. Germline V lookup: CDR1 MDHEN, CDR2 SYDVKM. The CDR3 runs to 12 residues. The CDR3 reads CASSLTGYGYTF. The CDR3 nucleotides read TGTGCCAGCAGTCTCACAGGGTATGGCTACACCTTC.

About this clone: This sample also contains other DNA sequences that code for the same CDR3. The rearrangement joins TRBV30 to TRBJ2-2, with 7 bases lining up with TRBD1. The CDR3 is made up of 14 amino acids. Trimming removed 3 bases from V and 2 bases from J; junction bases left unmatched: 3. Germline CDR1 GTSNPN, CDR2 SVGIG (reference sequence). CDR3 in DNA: TGTGCCTGGAGCCAGGGGGTCAACACCGGGGAGCTGTTTTTT. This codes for CAWSQGVNTGELFF.

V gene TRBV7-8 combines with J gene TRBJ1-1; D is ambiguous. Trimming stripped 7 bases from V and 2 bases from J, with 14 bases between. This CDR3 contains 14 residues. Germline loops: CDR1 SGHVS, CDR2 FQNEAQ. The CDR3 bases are TGTGCCAGCAACTCCGGCAGCTATAACACTGAAGCTTTCTTT. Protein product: CASNSGSYNTEAFF.

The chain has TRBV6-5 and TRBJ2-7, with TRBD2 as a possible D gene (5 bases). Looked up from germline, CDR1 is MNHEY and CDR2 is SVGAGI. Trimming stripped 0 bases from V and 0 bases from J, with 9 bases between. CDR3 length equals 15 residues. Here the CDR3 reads CASSYSLGSSYEQYF. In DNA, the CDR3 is TGTGCCAGCAGTTACTCGTTAGGGAGCTCCTACGAGCAGTACTTC.